The 8 T cell receptor beta chains below were found in one sample sequenced in a study of blood T cell repertoires in COVID-19. Assay: immunoSEQ multiplex PCR; the TCRdb copy retains only in-frame clones and omits some. The sample shows under 450,000 clones, roughly 88% of them seen only once. Sequencing was done on a sample of peripheral blood. The receptors shown here come from a woman in her forties or fifties with COVID-19, enrolled during active disease.

V gene TRBV9 combines with J gene TRBJ2-3; 9 bases align to TRBD2. The CDR3 contains 16 residues. The germline V gene has CDR1 SGDLS and CDR2 YYNGEE. V shed 7 bases, J shed 0 bases, and the junction held 9 bases outside the gene matches. The CDR3 loop reads CASLPGAGGSTDTQYF. In DNA, the CDR3 is TGTGCCAGCCTCCCGGGAGCGGGAGGTAGCACAGATACGCAGTATTTT.

The V call is TRBV4-1, the J call TRBJ1-3; possible D gene TRBD1, 6 bases. CDR3 size: 17 residues. V shed 3 bases and J shed 0 bases, with 15 bases lying between them. In germline, CDR1 is MGHRA, CDR2 YSYEKL. The CDR3 loop is CASSQFLGQISGNTIYF. The CDR3 DNA sequence: TGCGCCAGCAGCCAGTTCCTTGGACAGATCTCTGGAAACACCATATATTTT.

CDR3 bases: TGTGCCAGCAGCCGGACAGGGGAGAGCAATCAGCCCCAGCATTTT. It translates to CASSRTGESNQPQHF. V and J are TRBV7-4 and TRBJ1-5; TRBD1 matches at 9 bases. Germline V gene sequence: CDR1 SGHVT, CDR2 SQSDAQ. V lost 5 bases and J lost 1; bases outside the gene matches: 3. CDR3 size: 15 residues.

The genes are TRBV3-1 (or the pseudogene TRBV3-2) and TRBJ1-3, with unresolved D. Germline V CDR1 and CDR2: LGHDT, YNNKEL (reference sequence). Between the trimmed V and J ends, which lost 4 bases and 0 bases, there was a span of 7 bases. This CDR3 has 14 amino acids. CDR3 in amino acids: CASSPLSSGNTIYF. CDR3 nucleotide sequence: TGTGCCAGCAGCCCTCTTAGCTCTGGAAACACCATATATTTT.

The chain joins TRBV29-1 to TRBJ2-1; 7 bases align to TRBD2. The V gene end was trimmed by 6 bases and the J gene end by 5 bases; junction bases not matched to a gene: 4. CDR1 and CDR2 (germline): SQVTM, ANQGSEA. CDR3 length: 12 residues. CDR3 in amino acids: CSVVAGDNEQFF. The CDR3 DNA reads TGCAGCGTAGTCGCGGGGGACAATGAGCAGTTCTTC.

The chain couples TRBV29-1 to TRBJ1-3; 8 bases are shared with TRBD1. The junction had 7 bases not matched to a gene; V was cut back by 4 bases and J by 2 bases. This CDR3 is built from 15 residues. Germline V gene lookup returns CDR1 SQVTM and CDR2 ANQGSEA. In nucleotides, the CDR3 is TGCAGCGTTGGGGTTACAGGGGGAACTGGAAACACCATATATTTT. Translation: CSVGVTGGTGNTIYF.

The V and J genes are TRBV27 and TRBJ1-1, with D maybe TRBD1 (6 bases). Germline lookup yields CDR1 MNHEY and CDR2 SMNVEV (reference sequence). Between the trimmed V and J ends, which lost 3 bases and 5 bases, there was a span of 13 bases. This CDR3 has 14 amino acids. In DNA, the CDR3 is TGTGCCAGCAGTTTCCAGGGGCCGGGGACTGAAGCTTTCTTT. Its protein is CASSFQGPGTEAFF.

The chain employs TRBV11-2 and TRBJ2-7; the match to TRBD2 covers 13 bases. Germline V gene lookup returns CDR1 SGHAT and CDR2 FQNNGV. There are 17 residues in the CDR3. J lost 0 bases, V lost 4 bases, and 6 bases had no gene match. CDR3 region: CASSSMTSGGFSYEQYF. The CDR3 nucleotides are TGTGCCAGCAGCTCGATGACTAGCGGGGGGTTCTCCTACGAGCAGTACTTC.